The next 20 T cell receptor beta chains were all read from a single sample in a study of human T cells and chemical hapten exposure. TCRdb independently ran MiXCR on the RACE reads; one entry per CDR3 protein. Of over 70,000 distinct CDR3 sequences listed, around 9.9% are singletons. The time point was: patch test 3, about 24 weeks after DPC sensitization. Treatment here: therapeutic diphenylcyclopropenone sensitization with weekly scalp DPC. Specimen: whole blood, collected in connection with sensitization to the hapten diphenylcyclopropenone (DPC). These receptors came from a woman between 25 and 40 years old with alopecia areata. Some clones in this sample may be carry-over from other donors' samples.

This clonotype was observed many times. The chain employs TRBV3-1 and TRBJ1-4, with D possibly TRBD1 on 5 matching bases. The CDR3 has 16 residues. The V gene's germline CDR1 is LGHDT and CDR2 YNNKEL (reference sequence). Trimming took 1 base from V and 7 from J, leaving 16 bases between them. The CDR3 sequence is CASSQGGSGVGEKLFF. The CDR3 region has the DNA TGTGCCAGCAGCCAAGGGGGCTCGGGGGTCGGTGAAAAACTGTTTTTT.

The table lists this clonotype with many counts. The rearrangement uses TRBV28 and TRBJ1-1; TRBD1 matches 10 bases. The CDR3 is made up of 14 amino acids. Looked up from germline, CDR1 is MDHEN and CDR2 is SYDVKM. V was clipped by 7 bases and J by 5 bases; unmatched bases: 7. For the CDR3, the DNA is TGTGCCAGCAAATCTCCGGGACAGGGGACTGAAGCTTTCTTT. Translation gives CASKSPGQGTEAFF.

The chain combines TRBV4-3 with TRBJ1-2; TRBD1 might be the D (6 bases). This CDR3 comprises 15 residues. V was pared by 0 bases and J by 8 bases, with 16 bases between. CDR1 and CDR2 from the germline V gene are LGHNA and YSLEER. CDR3 protein: CASSQDLPGAHGYTF. The CDR3 DNA sequence: TGCGCCAGCAGCCAAGATTTACCGGGGGCACACGGCTACACCTTC.

V gene TRBV5-1 combines with J gene TRBJ2-7, with unresolved D. This CDR3 comprises 15 residues. The V gene lost 4 bases and the J gene lost 6 bases, with 20 bases spanning the gap. CDR1 and CDR2 (germline): SGHRS, YFSETQ. The CDR3: CASSPVNLALGEQYF. The DNA of the CDR3 is TGCGCCAGCAGCCCGGTTAATTTGGCCCTGGGCGAGCAGTACTTC.

The sample holds many counts of this clonotype. The chain is built from TRBV15 and TRBJ2-2; perhaps D is TRBD1 or TRBD2 (5 bases each). Germline V gives CDR1 LNHNV, CDR2 YYDKDF (reference sequence). The ends were cut back, 5 bases at V and 3 bases at J, with 16 bases in the middle. This CDR3 region has 16 residues. The CDR3 DNA is TGTGCCACCAGCGGAGGATCGACAGTGCACACCGGGGAGCTGTTTTTT. Its translation: CATSGGSTVHTGELFF.

In its sample, this clonotype was seen many times. The CDR3 here is CSARGLAREPTNEKLFF. DNA for the CDR3: TGCAGTGCTAGAGGTCTAGCCAGGGAGCCAACTAATGAAAAACTGTTTTTT. The chain uses TRBV20-1 and TRBJ1-4, with a tentative D call TRBD1 (5 bases). The germline V and J ends were trimmed by 1 base and 0 bases, with 15 bases remaining between them. CDR1 is DFQATT, CDR2 SNEGSKA, per germline (reference sequence). This CDR3 region has 17 residues.

The rearrangement uses TRBV28 and TRBJ1-2, with D unclear. V lost 3 bases and J lost 10, with 9 bases in between. This CDR3 spans 11 amino acids. Germline V gene sequence: CDR1 MDHEN, CDR2 SYDVKM. The chain's CDR3 is CASSLLGSYTF. Written as DNA, the CDR3 is TGTGCCAGCAGTTTGCTGGGTTCCTACACCTTC.

This clonotype has a handful of counts. This chain uses TRBV6-2 or TRBV6-3 with TRBJ1-5, with D uncertain. The CDR3 consists of 13 residues. The V end lost 6 bases, the J end lost 7 bases, and 13 bases lay between the germline ends. Germline lookup yields CDR1 MNHEY and CDR2 SVGEGT. CDR3 coding DNA: TGTGCCAGCAGACTCGATAGCAGGCAGCCCCAGCATTTT. It yields the protein CASRLDSRQPQHF.

This clonotype was found many times. The rearrangement joins TRBV20-1 to TRBJ1-1; the match to TRBD1 covers 8 bases. The CDR3 covers 12 residues. CDR1 and CDR2 from the germline V gene are DFQATT and SNEGSKA (reference sequence). V lost 8 bases, J lost 5 bases, and 7 bases stayed unmatched. This CDR3 is CSTARGQTEAFF. In nucleotides, the CDR3 is TGCAGTACAGCCAGGGGGCAGACTGAAGCTTTCTTT.

This clonotype was seen many times. The V call is TRBV9, the J call TRBJ2-4; the match to TRBD2 covers 12 bases. Germline assignment: CDR1 SGDLS and CDR2 YYNGEE. The V and J ends lost 2 bases and 8 bases, in that order; junction bases with no gene match: 5. The CDR3 extends over 15 amino acids. CDR3 residues: CASSVTSGRFDIQYF. CDR3 nucleotides: TGTGCCAGCAGCGTGACTAGCGGGAGATTTGACATTCAGTACTTC.

This clonotype was seen a few times. The junction departs from the called germline gene at one end, perhaps through a read error. This rearrangement joins TRBV7-2 to TRBJ2-2; TRBD2 aligns across 8 bases. The CDR3 totals 16 residues. The germline CDR1 and CDR2 sequences are SGHTA and FQGNSA. DNA for the CDR3: TGTGTCAGCAGCGGCCCCGGGGGGGTTTACACCGGGGAGCTGTTTTTT. It is translated as CVSSGPGGVYTGELFF.

This clonotype was detected many times. This sequence joins TRBV10-2 and TRBJ2-3, with D possibly called TRBD1 or TRBD2 (5 bases each). With 6 bases removed from V and 0 bases from J, the gap between germline ends came to 16 bases. The germline CDR1 and CDR2 sequences are WSHSY and SAAADI. The CDR3 runs 16 residues. The CDR3 loop is CASRKGETSSTDTQYF. The CDR3 bases are TGCGCCAGCAGGAAAGGGGAGACGTCTAGCACAGATACGCAGTATTTT.

Regarding this clonotype: This may come from a read error, since a much larger clone is one base off. The gene calls are TRBV6-2 or TRBV6-3 and TRBJ1-2; weak D call: TRBD1 (5 bases). Deletions cut 4 bases from V and 6 bases from J, with 18 bases between. The V gene's germline CDR1 is MNHEY and CDR2 SVGEGT. The CDR3 sequence is 15 residues long. The CDR3 loop reads CASSSGSSGSNGYTF. DNA of the CDR3: TGTGCCAGCAGTTCCGGATCTTCAGGGAGTAATGGCTACACCTTC.

The V gene is TRBV9, the J gene TRBJ2-7; TRBD1 is a possible D gene (5 bases). This CDR3 comprises 15 residues. The ends were cut back, 0 bases at V and 4 bases at J, with 14 bases in the middle. Germline-derived CDR1 and CDR2 are SGDLS and YYNGEE. CDR3: CASSVEPGRGYEQYF. The DNA for the CDR3 is TGTGCCAGCAGCGTAGAGCCGGGTAGGGGTTACGAGCAGTACTTC.

In regard to this clonotype: This may arise from a read error, as a much more abundant clone is one base away. This chain joins TRBV6-6 and TRBJ2-3; 7 bases map to TRBD2. V lost 8 bases, J lost 5 bases, and 7 bases stayed unmatched. The CDR3 length is 13 residues. Per germline, CDR1 MNHNY and CDR2 SVGAGI (reference sequence). The CDR3 spells CASGGGAVDTQYF. In nucleotides, the CDR3 is TGTGCCAGCGGGGGAGGGGCAGTAGATACGCAGTATTTT.

This chain links TRBV3-1 with TRBJ2-3; D is possibly TRBD1 (5 bases). Deletions cut 4 bases from V and 0 bases from J, with 11 bases between. CDR1 and CDR2 (germline): LGHDT, YNNKEL (reference sequence). The CDR3 covers 15 residues. The CDR3 spells CASSRGGPSTDTQYF. CDR3 nucleotide sequence: TGTGCCAGCAGCCGGGGCGGCCCTAGCACAGATACGCAGTATTTT.

This clonotype has just a few counts. The V gene is TRBV28, the J gene TRBJ1-1; TRBD1 is a possible D gene (6 bases). The CDR3 runs 15 residues. V dropped 1 base and J dropped 1 base, with 10 bases sitting between them. CDR1 and CDR2 (germline): MDHEN, SYDVKM. This CDR3 reads CASSLFTGTNTEAFF. In DNA, the CDR3 is TGTGCCAGCAGTTTATTCACAGGGACGAACACTGAAGCTTTCTTT.

V and J are TRBV20-1 and TRBJ2-7; 9 nucleotides align to TRBD2. Germline-derived CDR1 and CDR2 are DFQATT and SNEGSKA (reference sequence). The V gene end was trimmed by 4 bases and the J gene end by 0 bases; junction bases not matched to a gene: 7. The CDR3 has 15 residues. DNA for the CDR3: TGCAGTGCTACAAAATCTAGCGGGGTCTCCTACGAGCAGTACTTC. It yields the protein CSATKSSGVSYEQYF.

This clonotype was picked up many times. This sequence joins TRBV29-1 and TRBJ2-5; 7 bases line up with TRBD2. Germline lookup yields CDR1 SQVTM and CDR2 ANQGSEA. The ends lost 6 bases at V and 0 bases at J; junction bases unmatched: 1. The CDR3 runs 12 residues. Here the CDR3 DNA reads TGCAGCGTGCGGGGGAACCAAGAGACCCAGTACTTC. It codes for CSVRGNQETQYF.

This clonotype occurred many times. The chain combines TRBV5-1 with TRBJ1-5; TRBD1 might be the D (5 bases). The length of the CDR3 is 15 residues. Trimming stripped 2 bases from V and 3 bases from J, with 12 bases between. Germline V gives CDR1 SGHRS, CDR2 YFSETQ. CDR3: CASSFEGRYNQPQHF. CDR3 DNA sequence: TGCGCCAGCAGCTTCGAGGGACGGTACAATCAGCCCCAGCATTTT.